The rows below give T cell receptor beta chains drawn from one sample of a study of CD8+CD57+ T cells in acquired aplastic anemia. TCRdb reprocessed the reads with MiXCR, giving one entry per CDR3 protein. The sample has about 180,000 distinct CDR3 sequences, 40% to 55% seen once. The sample consisted of sorted CD4+, CD8+, or CD8+CD57+ T cells (not recorded which) from PBMCs. The receptors shown here come from a human donor with aplastic anemia. The CDR3 runs from the conserved cysteine through the conserved F or W. D genes are given only for firm matches. Clone sizes are given selectively: once, few, many, or a class where the clone is expanded.

>few|TRBV18|NA|TRBJ2-5
TGTGCCACCTCCAAGCAAGGGCTAGACAGTGAGACCCAGTACTTC
CATSKQGLDSETQYF
>few|TRBV18|NA|TRBJ1-5
TGTGCCAGCTCCCAGATCGGAGGAGCCCAGCATTTT
CASSQIGGAQHF
>NA|TRBV9|TRBD2|TRBJ2-3
TGTGCCAGCACTTTCAGGGCTAGCGGTCCAGATACGCAGTATTTT
CASTFRASGPDTQYF
>once|TRBV12-3/TRBV12-4|NA|TRBJ2-3
TGTGCCAGCAGTTTCACTAGAAATACGCAGTATTTT
CASSFTRNTQYF
>many|TRBV3-1|TRBD1|TRBJ1-5
TGTGCCAGCAGCCACGGGACAGGCAATCAGCCCCAGCATTTT
CASSHGTGNQPQHF
>many|TRBV12-3/TRBV12-4|NA|TRBJ1-1
TGTGCCAGCAGTTTACACGCGTACACTGAAGCTTTCTTT
CASSLHAYTEAFF
>NA|TRBV3-1|NA|TRBJ1-1
TGTGCCAGCAGCCACCGGGATATGAACACTGAAGCTTTCTTT
CASSHRDMNTEAFF
>NA|TRBV2|NA|TRBJ2-7
TGTGCCAGCAGTGGCGCGGGGGCCTACGAGCAGTGCTTC
CASSGAGAYEQCF
>NA|TRBV7-8|NA|TRBJ2-7
TGTGCCAGCAGCTTATCGAATACTTACTACGAGCAGTACTTC
CASSLSNTYYEQYF
>few|TRBV15|NA|TRBJ1-6
TGTGCCACCAGCAGAACAGGGAAGAGTTCCTATAATTCACCCCTCCACTTT
CATSRTGKSSYNSPLHF
>many|TRBV20-1|NA|TRBJ1-2
TGCAGTGCTAGTGGGGGCGACGGCGACGATGGCTACACCTTC
CSASGGDGDDGYTF
>many|TRBV2|NA|TRBJ1-6
TGTGCCAGCAGCGGAGGGGCATCCTATAATTCACCCCTCCACTTT
CASSGGASYNSPLHF
>many|TRBV4-2|NA|TRBJ1-1
TGTGCCAGCAGCCAAATCTCCACGGAGAGGACTGAAGCTTTCTTT
CASSQISTERTEAFF
>NA|TRBV13|TRBD1|TRBJ1-6
TGTGCCAGCAGGCCACGGGACAGCCGAAATTCACCCCTCCACTTT
CASRPRDSRNSPLHF
>NA|TRBV19|NA|TRBJ1-1
TGTGCCAGTAAAACTCTAGGGGTGACTGAAGCTTTCTTT
CASKTLGVTEAFF
>NA|TRBV4-3|NA|TRBJ2-2
TGCGCCAGCAGCCAAGTTGGGGACGCCGGGGAGCTGTTTTTC
CASSQVGDAGELFF
>many|TRBV2|NA|TRBJ1-2
TGTGCCAGCAATCCTTATAGTTTCAGCTCCTATGGCTACACCTTC
CASNPYSFSSYGYTF
>many|TRBV15|NA|TRBJ2-3
TGTGCCACCAGCAGAGATAAGGATTGGGGGTCAGATACGCAGTATTTT
CATSRDKDWGSDTQYF
>many|TRBV2|NA|TRBJ1-1
TGTGCCAGCAGTATACCCCGGACAGAAGTCACTGAAGCTTTCTTT
CASSIPRTEVTEAFF
>few|TRBV19|NA|TRBJ2-3
TGTGCCAGTAGTATCCGGGGTGGGTACCCAGATACGCAGTATTTT
CASSIRGGYPDTQYF
>many|TRBV6-1|TRBD1|TRBJ2-3
TGTGCCAGCAGTGAAGTAGGGACAGCCCCAGATACGCAGTATTTT
CASSEVGTAPDTQYF
>few|TRBV3-1|TRBD2|TRBJ2-1
TGTGCCAGCAGTCCAACTAGCGGGGGGGCCCAGGAGCAGTTCTTC
CASSPTSGGAQEQFF
>many|TRBV14|NA|TRBJ1-3
TGTGCCAGCAGCCAATCAGCCTTCTCTGGAAACACCATATATTTT
CASSQSAFSGNTIYF
>NA|TRBV3-1|NA|TRBJ1-3
TGTGCCAGCAGCCAAGATCCCAGGGGCCACGGGGGCACCATATATTTT
CASSQDPRGHGGTIYF
>NA|TRBV7-8|NA|TRBJ1-2
TGTGCCAGCAGCTTAGTTGGGACGAACTATGGCTACACCTTC
CASSLVGTNYGYTF
>NA|TRBV5-4|TRBD1|TRBJ1-1
TGTGCCAGCAGCCCGGGACAGAGGGTCTATACTGAAGCTTTCTTT
CASSPGQRVYTEAFF